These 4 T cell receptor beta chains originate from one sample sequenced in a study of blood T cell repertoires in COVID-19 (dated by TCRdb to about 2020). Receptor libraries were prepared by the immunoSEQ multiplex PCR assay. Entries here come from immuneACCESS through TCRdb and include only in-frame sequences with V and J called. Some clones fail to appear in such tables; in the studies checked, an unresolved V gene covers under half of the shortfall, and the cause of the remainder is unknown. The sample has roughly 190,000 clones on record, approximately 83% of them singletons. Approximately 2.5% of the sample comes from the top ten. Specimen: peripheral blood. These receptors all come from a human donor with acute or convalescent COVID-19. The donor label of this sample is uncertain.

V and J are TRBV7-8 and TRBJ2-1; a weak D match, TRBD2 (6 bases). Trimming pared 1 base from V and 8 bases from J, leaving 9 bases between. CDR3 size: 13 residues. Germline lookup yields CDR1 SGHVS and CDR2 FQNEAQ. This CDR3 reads CASSLVTSYEQFF. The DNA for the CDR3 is TGTGCCAGCAGCTTAGTGACTAGTTATGAGCAGTTCTTC.

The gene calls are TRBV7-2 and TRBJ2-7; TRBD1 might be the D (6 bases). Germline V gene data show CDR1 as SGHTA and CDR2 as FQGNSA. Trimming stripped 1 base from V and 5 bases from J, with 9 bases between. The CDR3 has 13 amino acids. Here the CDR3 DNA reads TGTGCCAGCAGCTTAGGGGGGCGGGACGAGCAGTACTTC. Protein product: CASSLGGRDEQYF.

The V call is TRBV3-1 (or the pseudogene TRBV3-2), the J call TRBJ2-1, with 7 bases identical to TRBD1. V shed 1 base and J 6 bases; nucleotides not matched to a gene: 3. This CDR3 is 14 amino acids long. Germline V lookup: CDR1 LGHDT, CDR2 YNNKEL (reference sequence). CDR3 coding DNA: TGTGCCAGCAGCCAAGGGTCAGGGGGCAATGAGCAGTTCTTC. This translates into CASSQGSGGNEQFF.

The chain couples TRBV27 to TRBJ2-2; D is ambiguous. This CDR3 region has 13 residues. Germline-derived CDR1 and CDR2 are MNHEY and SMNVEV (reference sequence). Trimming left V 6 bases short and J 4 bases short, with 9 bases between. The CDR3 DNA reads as TGTGCCAGCAGCTATCTCCCCACCGGGGAGCTGTTTTTT. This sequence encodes CASSYLPTGELFF.